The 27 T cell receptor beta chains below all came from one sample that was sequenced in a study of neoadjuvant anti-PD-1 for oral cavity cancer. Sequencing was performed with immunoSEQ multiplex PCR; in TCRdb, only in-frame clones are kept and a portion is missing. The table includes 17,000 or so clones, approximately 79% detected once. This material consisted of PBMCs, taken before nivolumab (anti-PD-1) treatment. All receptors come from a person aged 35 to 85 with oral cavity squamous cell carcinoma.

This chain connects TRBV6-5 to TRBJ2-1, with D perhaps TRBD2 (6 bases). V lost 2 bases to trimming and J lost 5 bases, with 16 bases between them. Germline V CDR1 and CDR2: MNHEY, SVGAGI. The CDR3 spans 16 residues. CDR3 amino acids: CASSYGQAGGDNEQFF. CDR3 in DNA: TGTGCCAGCAGTTACGGGCAGGCCGGCGGGGACAATGAGCAGTTCTTC.

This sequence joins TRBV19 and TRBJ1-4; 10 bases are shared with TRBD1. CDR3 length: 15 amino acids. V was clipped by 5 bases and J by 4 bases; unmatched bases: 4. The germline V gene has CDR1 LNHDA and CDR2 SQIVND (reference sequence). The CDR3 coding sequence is TGTGCCAGTAGTCCCCGGGACAGGGGTAATGAAAAACTGTTTTTT. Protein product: CASSPRDRGNEKLFF. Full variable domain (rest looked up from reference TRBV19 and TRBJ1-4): DGGITQSPKYLFRKEGQNVTLSCEQNLNHDAMYWYRQDPGQGLRLIYYSQIVNDFQKGDIAEGYSVSREKKESFPLTVTSAQKNPTAFYLCASSPRDRGNEKLFFGSGTQLSVL.

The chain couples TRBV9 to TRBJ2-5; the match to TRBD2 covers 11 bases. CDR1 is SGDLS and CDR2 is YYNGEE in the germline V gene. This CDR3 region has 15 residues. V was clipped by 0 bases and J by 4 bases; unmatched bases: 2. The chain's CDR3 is CASSVGTSGRETQYF. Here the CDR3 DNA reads TGTGCCAGCAGCGTAGGAACTAGCGGGAGAGAGACCCAGTACTTC.

CDR3 in amino acids: CATSDGTRASYEQYF. The DNA of the CDR3 is TGTGCCACCTCCGACGGGACTAGGGCCTCCTACGAGCAGTACTTC. The chain has TRBV7-9 and TRBJ2-7, with 8 bases fitting TRBD2. The CDR3 extends over 15 amino acids. The V gene's germline CDR1 is SEHNR and CDR2 FQNEAQ (reference sequence). V lost 10 bases, J lost 0 bases, and 11 bases stayed unmatched. Combining the CDR3 with reference TRBV7-9 and TRBJ2-7 gives the whole variable domain DTGVSQNPRHKITKRGQNVTFRCDPISEHNRLYWYRQTLGQGPEFLTYFQNEAQLEKSRLLSDRFSAERPKGSFSTLEIQRTEQGDSAMYLCATSDGTRASYEQYFGPGTRLTVT.

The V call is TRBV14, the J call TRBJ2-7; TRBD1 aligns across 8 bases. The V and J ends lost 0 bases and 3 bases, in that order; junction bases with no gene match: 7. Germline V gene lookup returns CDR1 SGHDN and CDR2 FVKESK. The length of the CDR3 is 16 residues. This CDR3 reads CASSQEGRTGLYEQYF. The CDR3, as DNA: TGTGCCAGCAGCCAAGAAGGTAGGACAGGGCTCTACGAGCAGTACTTC.

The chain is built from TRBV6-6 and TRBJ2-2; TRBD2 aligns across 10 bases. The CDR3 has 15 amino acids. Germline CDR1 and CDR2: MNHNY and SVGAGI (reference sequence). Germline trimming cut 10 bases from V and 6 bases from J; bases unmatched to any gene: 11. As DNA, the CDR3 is TGTGCCACCGGCGGGCTAGCGGGAGTAGCCGGGGAGCTGTTTTTT. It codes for CATGGLAGVAGELFF.

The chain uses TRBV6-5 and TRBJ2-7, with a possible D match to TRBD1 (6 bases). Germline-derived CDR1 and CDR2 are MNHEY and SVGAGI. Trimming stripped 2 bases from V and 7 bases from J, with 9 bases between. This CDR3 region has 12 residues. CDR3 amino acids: CASSYGGKEQYF. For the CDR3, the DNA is TGTGCCAGCAGTTACGGGGGCAAAGAGCAGTACTTC.

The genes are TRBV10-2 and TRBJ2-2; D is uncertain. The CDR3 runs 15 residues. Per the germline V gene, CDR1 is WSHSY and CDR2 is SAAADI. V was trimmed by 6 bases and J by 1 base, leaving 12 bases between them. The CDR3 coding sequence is TGCGCCAGCAGATCTGGGATGGGGAACACCGGGGAGCTGTTTTTT. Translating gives CASRSGMGNTGELFF.

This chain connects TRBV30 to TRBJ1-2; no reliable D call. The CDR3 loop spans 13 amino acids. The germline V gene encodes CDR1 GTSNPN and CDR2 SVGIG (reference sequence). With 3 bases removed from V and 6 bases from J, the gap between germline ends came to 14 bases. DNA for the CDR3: TGTGCCTGGAGAGAGCCCCCTAAGGATGGCTACACCTTC. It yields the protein CAWREPPKDGYTF.

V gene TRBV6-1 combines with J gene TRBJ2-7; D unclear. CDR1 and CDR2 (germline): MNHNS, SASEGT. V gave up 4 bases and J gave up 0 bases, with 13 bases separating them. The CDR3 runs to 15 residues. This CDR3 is CASSGQVPSSYEQYF. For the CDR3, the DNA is TGTGCCAGCAGTGGGCAGGTCCCCAGCTCCTACGAGCAGTACTTC.

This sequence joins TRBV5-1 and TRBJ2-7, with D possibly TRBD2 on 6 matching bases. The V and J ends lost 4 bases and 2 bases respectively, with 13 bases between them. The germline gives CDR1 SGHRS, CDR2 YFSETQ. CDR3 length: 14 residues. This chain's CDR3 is CASSSRDLPYEQYF. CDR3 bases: TGCGCCAGCAGCAGCAGGGACTTACCCTACGAGCAGTACTTC.

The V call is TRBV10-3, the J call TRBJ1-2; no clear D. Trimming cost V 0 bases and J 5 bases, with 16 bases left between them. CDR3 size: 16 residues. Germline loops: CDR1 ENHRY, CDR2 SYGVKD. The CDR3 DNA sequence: TGTGCCATCAGTGAGTCTCCGGGCCCTAAAGGGTATGGCTACACCTTC. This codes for CAISESPGPKGYGYTF.

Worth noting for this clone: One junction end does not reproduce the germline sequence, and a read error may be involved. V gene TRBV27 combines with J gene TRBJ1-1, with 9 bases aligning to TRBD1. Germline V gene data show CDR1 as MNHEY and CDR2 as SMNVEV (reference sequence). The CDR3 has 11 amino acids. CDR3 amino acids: CASKSGTGLSF. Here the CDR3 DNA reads TGTGCCAGCAAATCCGGGACAGGGCTTTCCTTT.

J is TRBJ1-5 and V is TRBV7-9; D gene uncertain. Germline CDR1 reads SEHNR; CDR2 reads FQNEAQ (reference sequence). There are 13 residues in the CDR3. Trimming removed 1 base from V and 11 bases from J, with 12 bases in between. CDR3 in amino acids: CASSLVNEVAQHF. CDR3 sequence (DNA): TGTGCCAGCAGCTTAGTAAATGAGGTGGCCCAGCATTTT. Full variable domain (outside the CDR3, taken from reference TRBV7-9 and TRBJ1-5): DTGVSQNPRHKITKRGQNVTFRCDPISEHNRLYWYRQTLGQGPEFLTYFQNEAQLEKSRLLSDRFSAERPKGSFSTLEIQRTEQGDSAMYLCASSLVNEVAQHFGDGTRLSIL.

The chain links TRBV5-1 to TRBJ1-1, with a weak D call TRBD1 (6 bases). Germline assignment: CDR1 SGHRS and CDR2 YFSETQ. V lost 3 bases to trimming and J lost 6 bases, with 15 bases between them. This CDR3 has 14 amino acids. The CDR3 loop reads CASSSLQGESEAFF. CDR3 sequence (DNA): TGCGCCAGCAGCTCCTTACAGGGAGAATCTGAAGCTTTCTTT.

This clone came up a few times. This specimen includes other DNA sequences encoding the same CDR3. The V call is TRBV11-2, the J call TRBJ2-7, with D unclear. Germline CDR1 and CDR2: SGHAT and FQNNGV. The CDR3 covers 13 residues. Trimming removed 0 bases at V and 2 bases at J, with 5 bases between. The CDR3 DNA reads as TGTGCCAGCAGCTTAGATCCTCCCTACGAGCAGTACTTC. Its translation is CASSLDPPYEQYF.

The CDR3: CASSFGGNSYEQYF. The CDR3 DNA is TGTGCCAGCAGTTTTGGTGGGAACTCCTACGAGCAGTACTTC. The chain recombines TRBV27 with TRBJ2-7; D unclear. V was cut by 3 bases and J by 0 bases, with 9 bases left in between. The CDR3 extends over 14 amino acids. CDR1 and CDR2 from the germline V gene are MNHEY and SMNVEV (reference sequence).

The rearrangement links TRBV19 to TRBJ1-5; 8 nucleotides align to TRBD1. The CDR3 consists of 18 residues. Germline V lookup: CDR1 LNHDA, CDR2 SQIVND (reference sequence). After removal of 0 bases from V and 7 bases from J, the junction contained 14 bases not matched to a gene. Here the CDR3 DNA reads TGTGCCAGTAGTATAGATCTATGGGGCAGGGGGCGAGAGCAGCCCCAGCATTTT. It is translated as CASSIDLWGRGREQPQHF. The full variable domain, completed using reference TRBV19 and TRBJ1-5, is DGGITQSPKYLFRKEGQNVTLSCEQNLNHDAMYWYRQDPGQGLRLIYYSQIVNDFQKGDIAEGYSVSREKKESFPLTVTSAQKNPTAFYLCASSIDLWGRGREQPQHFGDGTRLSIL.

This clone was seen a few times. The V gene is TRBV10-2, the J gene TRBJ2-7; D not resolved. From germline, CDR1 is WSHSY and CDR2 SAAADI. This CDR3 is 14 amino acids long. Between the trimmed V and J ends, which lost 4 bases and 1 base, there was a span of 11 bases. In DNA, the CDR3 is TGCGCCAGCAGTGTGCGCTCTCAGTCCTACGAGCAGTACTTC. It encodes CASSVRSQSYEQYF.

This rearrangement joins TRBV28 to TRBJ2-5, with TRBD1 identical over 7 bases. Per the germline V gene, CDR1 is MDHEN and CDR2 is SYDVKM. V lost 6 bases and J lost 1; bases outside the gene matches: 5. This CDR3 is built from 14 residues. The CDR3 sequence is CASSRDRVQETQYF. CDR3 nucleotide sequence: TGTGCCAGCAGCCGCGACAGGGTCCAAGAGACCCAGTACTTC.

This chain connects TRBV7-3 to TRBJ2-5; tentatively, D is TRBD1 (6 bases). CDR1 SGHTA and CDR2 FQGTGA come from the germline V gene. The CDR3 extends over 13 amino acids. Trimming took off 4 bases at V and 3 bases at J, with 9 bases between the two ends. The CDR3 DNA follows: TGTGCCAGCAGCTACGGACAGAAAGAGACCCAGTACTTC. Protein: CASSYGQKETQYF. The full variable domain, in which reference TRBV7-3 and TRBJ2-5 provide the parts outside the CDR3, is GAGVSQTPSNKVTEKGKYVELRCDPISGHTALYWYRQSLGQGPEFLIYFQGTGAADDSGLPNDRFFAVRPEGSVSTLKIQRTERGDSAVYLCASSYGQKETQYFGPGTRLLVL.

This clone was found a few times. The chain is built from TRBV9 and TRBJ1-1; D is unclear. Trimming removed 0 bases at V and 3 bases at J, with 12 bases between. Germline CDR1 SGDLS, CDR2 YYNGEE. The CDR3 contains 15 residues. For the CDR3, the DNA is TGTGCCAGCAGCGTAGGGCCGCAGCACGACACTGAAGCTTTCTTT. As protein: CASSVGPQHDTEAFF.

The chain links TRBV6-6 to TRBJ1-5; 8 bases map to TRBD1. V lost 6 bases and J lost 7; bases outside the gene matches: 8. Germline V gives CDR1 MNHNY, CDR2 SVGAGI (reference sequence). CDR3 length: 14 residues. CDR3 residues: CASRLGQGRQPQHF. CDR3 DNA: TGTGCCAGCAGGCTCGGACAGGGCAGGCAGCCCCAGCATTTT.

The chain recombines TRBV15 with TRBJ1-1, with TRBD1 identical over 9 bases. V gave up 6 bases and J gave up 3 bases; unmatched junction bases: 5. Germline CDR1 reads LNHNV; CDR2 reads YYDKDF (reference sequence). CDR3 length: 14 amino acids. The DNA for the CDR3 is TGTGCCACCAGTGTCGGGACAGGGTACACTGAAGCTTTCTTT. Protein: CATSVGTGYTEAFF.

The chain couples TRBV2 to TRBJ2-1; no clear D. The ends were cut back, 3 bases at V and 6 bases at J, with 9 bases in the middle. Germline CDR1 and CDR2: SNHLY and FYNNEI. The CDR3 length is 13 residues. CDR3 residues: CASSDLRINEQFF. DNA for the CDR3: TGTGCCAGCAGTGACCTTAGAATCAATGAGCAGTTCTTC.

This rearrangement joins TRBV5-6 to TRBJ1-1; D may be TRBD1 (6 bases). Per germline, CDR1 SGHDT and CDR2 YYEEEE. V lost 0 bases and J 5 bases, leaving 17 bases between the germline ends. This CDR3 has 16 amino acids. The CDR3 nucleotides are TGTGCCAGCAGCTTGGCAGGGGCCCCCTTAGGAACTGAAGCTTTCTTT. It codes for CASSLAGAPLGTEAFF. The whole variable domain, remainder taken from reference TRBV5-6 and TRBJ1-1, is DAGVTQSPTHLIKTRGQQVTLRCSPKSGHDTVSWYQQALGQGPQFIFQYYEEEERQRGNFPDRFSGHQFPNYSSELNVNALLLGDSALYLCASSLAGAPLGTEAFFGQGTRLTVV.

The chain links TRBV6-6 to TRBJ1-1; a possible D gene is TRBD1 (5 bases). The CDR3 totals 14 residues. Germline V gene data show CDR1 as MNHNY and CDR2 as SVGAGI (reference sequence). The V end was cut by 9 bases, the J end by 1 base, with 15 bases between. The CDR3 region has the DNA TGTGCCAGTTTTCCACCAGGGAGGAACACTGAAGCTTTCTTT. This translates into CASFPPGRNTEAFF.